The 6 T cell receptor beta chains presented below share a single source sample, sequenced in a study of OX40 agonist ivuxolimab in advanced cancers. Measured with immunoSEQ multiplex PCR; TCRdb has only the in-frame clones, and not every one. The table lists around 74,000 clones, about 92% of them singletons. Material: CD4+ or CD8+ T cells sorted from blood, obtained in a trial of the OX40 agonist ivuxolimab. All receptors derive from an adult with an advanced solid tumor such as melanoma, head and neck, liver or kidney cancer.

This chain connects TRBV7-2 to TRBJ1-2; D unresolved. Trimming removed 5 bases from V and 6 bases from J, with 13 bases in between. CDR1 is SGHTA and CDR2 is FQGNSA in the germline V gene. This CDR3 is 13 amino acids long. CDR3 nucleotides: TGTGCCAGCAGCCCCATCCTCCCGGATGGCTACACCTTC. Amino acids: CASSPILPDGYTF.

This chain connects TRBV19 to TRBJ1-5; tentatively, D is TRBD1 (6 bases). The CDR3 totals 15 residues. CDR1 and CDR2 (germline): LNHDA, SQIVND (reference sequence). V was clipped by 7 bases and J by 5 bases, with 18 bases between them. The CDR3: CASNPASGVDQPQHF. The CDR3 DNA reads TGTGCCAGTAATCCTGCCTCAGGGGTGGATCAGCCCCAGCATTTT.

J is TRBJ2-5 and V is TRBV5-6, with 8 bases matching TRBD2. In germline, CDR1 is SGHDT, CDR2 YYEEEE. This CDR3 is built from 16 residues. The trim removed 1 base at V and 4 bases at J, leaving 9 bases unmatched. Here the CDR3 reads CASSLREGVGGETQYF. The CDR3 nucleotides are TGTGCCAGCAGCTTGCGGGAGGGTGTTGGGGGAGAGACCCAGTACTTC.

CDR3 protein: CASSPRASGIYNEQFF. In DNA, the CDR3 is TGTGCCAGCAGCCCCCGGGCTAGCGGGATCTACAATGAGCAGTTCTTC. The genes are TRBV7-6 and TRBJ2-1; TRBD2 aligns across 9 bases. The length of the CDR3 is 16 residues. The ends lost 5 bases at V and 3 bases at J; junction bases unmatched: 8. The germline gives CDR1 SGHVS, CDR2 FNYEAQ.

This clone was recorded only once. CDR3 sequence: CASAAQGRYNEQFF. The CDR3 DNA is TGTGCCAGCGCGGCCCAGGGCCGCTACAATGAGCAGTTCTTC. The V gene is TRBV19, the J gene TRBJ2-1, with D possibly TRBD1 on 5 matching bases. V lost 9 bases and J lost 3, with 15 bases in between. CDR1 LNHDA and CDR2 SQIVND come from the germline V gene (reference sequence). The CDR3 runs 14 residues.

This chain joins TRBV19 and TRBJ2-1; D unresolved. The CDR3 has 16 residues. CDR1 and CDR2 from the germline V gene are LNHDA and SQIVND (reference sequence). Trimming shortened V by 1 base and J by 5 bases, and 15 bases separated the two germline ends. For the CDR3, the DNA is TGTGCCAGTAGTATAGCCGGACCCCCTTTGGACAATGAGCAGTTCTTC. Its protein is CASSIAGPPLDNEQFF.